The text below deals with one TCR beta chain. Trimming cost V 7 bases and J 0 bases; bases outside gene matches: 1. Per the germline V gene, CDR1 is LNHDA and CDR2 is SQIVND (reference sequence). This CDR3 is 15 amino acids long. This sample was taken from a study of blood T cell repertoires in COVID-19. Allocation to cohorts depended on clinical history reported by the participants. Data came from immunoSEQ multiplex PCR; TCRdb stores just in-frame clones and leaves some out. The repertoire holds some 300,000 clones, just under 90% seen once, with 2.5% to 3.5% in the top ten. This TCR derives from a woman in her 50s who had been exposed to COVID-19. The V gene is TRBV19, the J gene TRBJ2-2; TRBD2 aligns across 11 bases. Sequenced input: PBMCs or T cells enriched from blood (not recorded which). CDR3 coding DNA: TGTGCCAGTAATAGCGGGGGGGCGAACACCGGGGAGCTGTTTTTT. This encodes CASNSGGANTGELFF.